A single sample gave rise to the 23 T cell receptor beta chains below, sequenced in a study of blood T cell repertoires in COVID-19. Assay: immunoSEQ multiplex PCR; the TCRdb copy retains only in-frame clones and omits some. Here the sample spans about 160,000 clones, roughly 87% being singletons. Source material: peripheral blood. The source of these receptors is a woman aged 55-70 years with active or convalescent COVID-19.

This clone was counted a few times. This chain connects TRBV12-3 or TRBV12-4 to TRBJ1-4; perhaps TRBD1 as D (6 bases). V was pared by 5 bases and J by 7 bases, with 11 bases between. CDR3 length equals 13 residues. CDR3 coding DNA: TGTGCCAGCAGTCCAATCAGGGGTGAAAAACTGTTTTTT. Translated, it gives CASSPIRGEKLFF.

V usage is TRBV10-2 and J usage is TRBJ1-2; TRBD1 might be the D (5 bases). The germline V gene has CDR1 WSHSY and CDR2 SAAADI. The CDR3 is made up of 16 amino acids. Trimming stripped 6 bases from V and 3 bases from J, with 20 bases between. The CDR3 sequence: CASSPGRGVSDYGYTF. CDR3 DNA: TGCGCCAGCAGCCCGGGGAGGGGTGTCTCGGACTATGGCTACACCTTC.

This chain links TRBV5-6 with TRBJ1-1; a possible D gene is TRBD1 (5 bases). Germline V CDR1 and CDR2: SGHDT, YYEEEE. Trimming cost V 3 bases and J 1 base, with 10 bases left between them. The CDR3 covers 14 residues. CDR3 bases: TGTGCCAGCAGCTCGGGTACAGGGAACACTGAAGCTTTCTTT. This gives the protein CASSSGTGNTEAFF. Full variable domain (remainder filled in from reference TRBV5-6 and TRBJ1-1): DAGVTQSPTHLIKTRGQQVTLRCSPKSGHDTVSWYQQALGQGPQFIFQYYEEEERQRGNFPDRFSGHQFPNYSSELNVNALLLGDSALYLCASSSGTGNTEAFFGQGTRLTVV.

This CDR3 is CASSSRQSNEKLFF. CDR3 DNA: TGTGCCAGCAGTTCTCGACAGTCTAATGAAAAACTGTTTTTT. The J gene is TRBJ1-4, the V gene TRBV28; weak D call: TRBD1 (5 bases). The CDR3 runs 14 residues. CDR1 and CDR2 (germline): MDHEN, SYDVKM. Trimming stripped 4 bases from V and 3 bases from J, with 9 bases between.

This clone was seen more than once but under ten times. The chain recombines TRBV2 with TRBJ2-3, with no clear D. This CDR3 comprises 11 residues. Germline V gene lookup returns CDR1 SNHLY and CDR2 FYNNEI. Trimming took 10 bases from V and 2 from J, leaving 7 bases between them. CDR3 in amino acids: CATRVTDTQYF. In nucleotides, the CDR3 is TGTGCCACCCGGGTCACAGATACGCAGTATTTT.

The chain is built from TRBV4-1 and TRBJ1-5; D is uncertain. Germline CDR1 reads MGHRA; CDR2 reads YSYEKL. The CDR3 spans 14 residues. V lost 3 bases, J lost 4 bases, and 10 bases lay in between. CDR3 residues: CASSQFAGNQPQHF. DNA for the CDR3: TGCGCCAGCAGCCAGTTTGCAGGAAATCAGCCCCAGCATTTT.

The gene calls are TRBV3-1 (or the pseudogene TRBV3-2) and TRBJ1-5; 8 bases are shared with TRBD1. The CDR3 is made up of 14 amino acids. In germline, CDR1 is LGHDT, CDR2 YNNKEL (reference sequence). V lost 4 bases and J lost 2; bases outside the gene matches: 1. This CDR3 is CASSPTGGNQPQHF. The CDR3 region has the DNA TGTGCCAGCAGCCCGACAGGGGGCAATCAGCCCCAGCATTTT.

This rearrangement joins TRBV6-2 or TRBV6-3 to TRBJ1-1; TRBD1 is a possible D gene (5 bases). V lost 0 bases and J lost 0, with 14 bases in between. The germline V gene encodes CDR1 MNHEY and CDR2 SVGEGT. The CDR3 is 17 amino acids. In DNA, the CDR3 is TGTGCCAGCAGTTACTCGGACGGGGGACCCCTGAACACTGAAGCTTTCTTT. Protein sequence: CASSYSDGGPLNTEAFF.

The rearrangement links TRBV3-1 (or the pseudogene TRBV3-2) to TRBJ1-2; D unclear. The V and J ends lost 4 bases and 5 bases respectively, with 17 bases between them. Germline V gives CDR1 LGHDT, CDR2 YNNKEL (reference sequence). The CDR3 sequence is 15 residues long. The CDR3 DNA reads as TGTGCCAGCAGCCCCTGGGAGAGGGATCATTATGGCTACACCTTC. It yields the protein CASSPWERDHYGYTF.

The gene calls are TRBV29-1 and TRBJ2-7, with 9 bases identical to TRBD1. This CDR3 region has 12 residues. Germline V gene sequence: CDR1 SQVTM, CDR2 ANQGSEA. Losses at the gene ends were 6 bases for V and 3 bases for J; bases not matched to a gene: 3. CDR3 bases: TGCAGCGTCGGGACAGGGATCTACGAGCAGTACTTC. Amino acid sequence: CSVGTGIYEQYF.

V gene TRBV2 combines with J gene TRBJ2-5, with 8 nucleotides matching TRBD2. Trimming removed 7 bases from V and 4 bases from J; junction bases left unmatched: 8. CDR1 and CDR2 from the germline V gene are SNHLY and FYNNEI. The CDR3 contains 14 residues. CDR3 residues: CASNSGGSRETQYF. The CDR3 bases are TGTGCCAGCAATTCGGGGGGGTCTAGAGAGACCCAGTACTTC.

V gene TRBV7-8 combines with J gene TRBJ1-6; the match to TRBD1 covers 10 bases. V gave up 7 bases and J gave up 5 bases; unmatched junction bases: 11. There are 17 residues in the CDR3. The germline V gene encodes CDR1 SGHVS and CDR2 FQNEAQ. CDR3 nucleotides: TGTGCCAGCAAGAGGACAGGGGGGAGTTTAAATAATTCACCCCTCCACTTT. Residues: CASKRTGGSLNNSPLHF.

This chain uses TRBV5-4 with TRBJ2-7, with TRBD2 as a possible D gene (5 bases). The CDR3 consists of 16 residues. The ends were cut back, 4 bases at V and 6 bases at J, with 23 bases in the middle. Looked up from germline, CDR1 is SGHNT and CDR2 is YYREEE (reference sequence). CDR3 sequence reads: CASSRHWGNRGFEQYF. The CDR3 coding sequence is TGTGCCAGCAGCCGCCATTGGGGTAACCGGGGATTCGAGCAGTACTTC.

CDR3 in amino acids: CASSLAAGATYEAFF. For the CDR3, the DNA is TGCGCCAGCAGCTTGGCGGCAGGTGCCACCTATGAAGCTTTCTTT. The rearrangement joins TRBV5-1 to TRBJ1-1, with D uncertain. CDR1 is SGHRS, CDR2 YFSETQ, per germline. The CDR3 has 15 residues. Between the trimmed V and J ends, which lost 0 bases and 7 bases, there was a span of 16 bases.

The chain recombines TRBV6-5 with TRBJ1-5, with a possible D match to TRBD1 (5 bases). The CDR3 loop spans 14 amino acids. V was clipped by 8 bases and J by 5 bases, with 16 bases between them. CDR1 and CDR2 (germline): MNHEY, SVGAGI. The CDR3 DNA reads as TGTGCCAGCTCCGGGACGACGGGAGATCAGCCCCAGCATTTT. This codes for CASSGTTGDQPQHF.

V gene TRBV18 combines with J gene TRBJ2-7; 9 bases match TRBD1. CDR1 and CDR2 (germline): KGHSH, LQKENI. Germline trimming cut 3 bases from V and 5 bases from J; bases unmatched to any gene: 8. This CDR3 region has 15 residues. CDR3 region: CASSPRTGVSHEQYF. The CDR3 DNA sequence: TGTGCCAGCTCACCTCGGACAGGGGTTTCCCACGAGCAGTACTTC.

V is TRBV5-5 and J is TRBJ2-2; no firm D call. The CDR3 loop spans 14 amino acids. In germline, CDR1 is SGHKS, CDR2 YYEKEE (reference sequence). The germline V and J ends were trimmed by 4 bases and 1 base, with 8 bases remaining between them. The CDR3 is CASSRVVNTGELFF. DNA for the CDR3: TGTGCCAGCAGCCGAGTAGTGAACACCGGGGAGCTGTTTTTT. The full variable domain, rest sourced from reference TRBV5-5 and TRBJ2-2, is DAGVTQSPTHLIKTRGQQVTLRCSPISGHKSVSWYQQVLGQGPQFIFQYYEKEERGRGNFPDRFSARQFPNYSSELNVNALLLGDSALYLCASSRVVNTGELFFGEGSRLTVL.

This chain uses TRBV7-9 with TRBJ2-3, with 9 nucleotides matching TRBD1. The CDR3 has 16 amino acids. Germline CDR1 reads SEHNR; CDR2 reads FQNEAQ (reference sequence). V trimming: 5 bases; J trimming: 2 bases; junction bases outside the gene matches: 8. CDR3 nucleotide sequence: TGTGCCAGCAGCACAGAGGACAGGGGATTCACAGATACGCAGTATTTT. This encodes CASSTEDRGFTDTQYF.

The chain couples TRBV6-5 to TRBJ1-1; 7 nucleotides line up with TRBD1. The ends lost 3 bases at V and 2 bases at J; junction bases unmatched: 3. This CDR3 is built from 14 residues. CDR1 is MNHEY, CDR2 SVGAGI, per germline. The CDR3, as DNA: TGTGCCAGCAGTTATCGGACAGGCAACACTGAAGCTTTCTTT. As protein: CASSYRTGNTEAFF.

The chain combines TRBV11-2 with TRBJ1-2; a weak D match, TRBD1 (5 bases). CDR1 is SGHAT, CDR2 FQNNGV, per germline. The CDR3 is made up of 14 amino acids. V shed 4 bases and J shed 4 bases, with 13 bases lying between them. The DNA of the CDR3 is TGTGCCAGCAGCTCCCTAGGCAGGGCCTATGGCTACACCTTC. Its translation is CASSSLGRAYGYTF.

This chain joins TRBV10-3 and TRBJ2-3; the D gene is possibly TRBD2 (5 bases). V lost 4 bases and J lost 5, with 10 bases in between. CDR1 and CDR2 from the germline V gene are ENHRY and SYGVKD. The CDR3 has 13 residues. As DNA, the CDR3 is TGTGCCATCAGTGTCAACGCGGGAGATACGCAGTATTTT. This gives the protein CAISVNAGDTQYF.

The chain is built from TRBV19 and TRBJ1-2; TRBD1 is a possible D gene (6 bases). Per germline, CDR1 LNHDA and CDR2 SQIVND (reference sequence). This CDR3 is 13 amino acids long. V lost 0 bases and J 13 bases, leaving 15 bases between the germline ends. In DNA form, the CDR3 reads TGTGCCAGTAGTATAGATACACAGGGAAAGGGCACCTTC. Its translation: CASSIDTQGKGTF.

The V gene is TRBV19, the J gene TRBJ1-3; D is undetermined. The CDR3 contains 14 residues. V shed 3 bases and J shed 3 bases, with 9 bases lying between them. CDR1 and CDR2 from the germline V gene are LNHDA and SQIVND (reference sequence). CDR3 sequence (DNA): TGTGCCAGTAGTATCCTCGCCAGTGGAAACACCATATATTTT. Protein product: CASSILASGNTIYF. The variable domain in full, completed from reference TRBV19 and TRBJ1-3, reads DGGITQSPKYLFRKEGQNVTLSCEQNLNHDAMYWYRQDPGQGLRLIYYSQIVNDFQKGDIAEGYSVSREKKESFPLTVTSAQKNPTAFYLCASSILASGNTIYFGEGSWLTVV.